The 7 T cell receptor beta chains given below trace back to one sample, sequenced in a study of chemoradiotherapy in HPV16-positive cancers. Libraries were prepared by immunoSEQ multiplex PCR; TCRdb keeps only in-frame clonotypes and omits some of them. The data contain about 1,400 clones, 70% to 90% of them singletons. Sequenced material: tumor tissue, taken from a patient who underwent chemoradiotherapy. The receptor set was obtained from a human donor with HPV-associated anogenital cancer.

V gene TRBV4-2 combines with J gene TRBJ2-3; the match to TRBD2 covers 7 bases. Germline V gene data show CDR1 as LGHNA and CDR2 as YNFKEQ. V lost 0 bases and J lost 4; bases outside the gene matches: 1. The CDR3 runs 14 residues. CDR3 loop: CASSQEGGADTQYF. CDR3 DNA sequence: TGTGCCAGCAGCCAAGAGGGGGGGGCAGATACGCAGTATTTT.

V gene TRBV2 combines with J gene TRBJ1-4; D remains unclear. CDR1 is SNHLY, CDR2 FYNNEI, per germline. This CDR3 has 15 residues. The V and J ends lost 6 bases and 8 bases respectively, with 19 bases between them. CDR3 DNA sequence: TGTGCCAGCAGCTCCGAGAGGGAAAGGAACGAAAAACTGTTTTTT. This codes for CASSSERERNEKLFF.

V gene TRBV6-1 combines with J gene TRBJ2-7, with TRBD2 as a possible D gene (5 bases). The germline V gene encodes CDR1 MNHNS and CDR2 SASEGT. The CDR3 spans 14 residues. V was cut by 5 bases and J by 3 bases, with 14 bases left in between. This CDR3 is CASSLGRGNYEQYF. CDR3 sequence (DNA): TGTGCCAGCAGTCTGGGTCGGGGTAACTACGAGCAGTACTTC.

The chain uses TRBV5-4 and TRBJ1-5, with 8 nucleotides matching TRBD1. CDR1 and CDR2 from the germline V gene are SGHNT and YYREEE (reference sequence). J gave up 5 bases and V 4 bases, and 5 bases lay outside the gene matches. This CDR3 spans 14 amino acids. This chain's CDR3 is CASSTQGDHQPQHF. The CDR3 nucleotides read TGTGCCAGCAGCACACAGGGGGACCATCAGCCCCAGCATTTT. The entire variable domain, with the rest obtained from reference TRBV5-4 and TRBJ1-5, is as follows: ETGVTQSPTHLIKTRGQQVTLRCSSQSGHNTVSWYQQALGQGPQFIFQYYREEENGRGNFPPRFSGLQFPNYSSELNVNALELDDSALYLCASSTQGDHQPQHFGDGTRLSIL.

This clone was counted a single time. This sequence joins TRBV27 and TRBJ2-7, with 8 bases identical to TRBD1. This CDR3 has 15 residues. V dropped 5 bases and J dropped 4; count of bases not matched to a gene: 10. CDR1 is MNHEY and CDR2 is SMNVEV in the germline V gene (reference sequence). CDR3 in amino acids: CASSGIGTGEYEQYF. CDR3 nucleotide sequence: TGTGCCAGCAGTGGAATCGGGACAGGAGAATACGAGCAGTACTTC.

V and J are TRBV7-6 and TRBJ2-5; possibly TRBD2 for D (5 bases). The CDR3 loop spans 13 amino acids. Deletions cut 3 bases from V and 11 bases from J, with 16 bases between. Germline CDR1 reads SGHVS; CDR2 reads FNYEAQ. The CDR3 here is CASSFPGSPGQYF. DNA of the CDR3: TGTGCCAGCAGCTTCCCTGGGAGCCCCGGGCAGTACTTC.

This rearrangement joins TRBV6-1 to TRBJ1-1; possible D gene TRBD1, 5 bases. The V end lost 8 bases, the J end lost 1 base, and 8 bases lay between the germline ends. The CDR3 length is 12 residues. Germline CDR1 is MNHNS and CDR2 is SASEGT. The CDR3 sequence: CASGAENTEAFF. The CDR3 DNA reads as TGTGCCAGCGGGGCGGAGAACACTGAAGCTTTCTTT.